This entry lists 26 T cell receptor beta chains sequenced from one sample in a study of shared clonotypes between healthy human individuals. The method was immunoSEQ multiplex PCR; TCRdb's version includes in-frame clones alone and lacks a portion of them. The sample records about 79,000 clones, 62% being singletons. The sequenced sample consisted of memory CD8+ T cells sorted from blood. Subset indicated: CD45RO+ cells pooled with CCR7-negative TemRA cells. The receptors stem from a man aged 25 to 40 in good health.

The CDR3 DNA reads TGTGCCAGCAGTGAAAGGGTGGGGCGAGAAGAGACCCAGTACTTC. Translated, it gives CASSERVGREETQYF. The chain combines TRBV6-1 with TRBJ2-5; D perhaps matches TRBD1 (5 bases). Germline values: CDR1 MNHNS, CDR2 SASEGT. The CDR3 sequence is 15 residues long. V was clipped by 2 bases and J by 3 bases, with 13 bases between them.

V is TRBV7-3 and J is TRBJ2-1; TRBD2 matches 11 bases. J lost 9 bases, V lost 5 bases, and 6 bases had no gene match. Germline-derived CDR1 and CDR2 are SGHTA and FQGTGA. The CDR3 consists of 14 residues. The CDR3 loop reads CASSEGTSGGEQFF. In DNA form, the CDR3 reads TGTGCCAGCAGCGAAGGGACTAGCGGTGGTGAGCAGTTCTTC.

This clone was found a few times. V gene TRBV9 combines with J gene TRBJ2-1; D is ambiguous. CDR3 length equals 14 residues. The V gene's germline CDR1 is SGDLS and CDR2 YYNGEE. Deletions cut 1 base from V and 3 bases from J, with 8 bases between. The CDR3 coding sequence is TGTGCCAGCAGCGTACACGGAAACTACAATGAGCAGTTCTTC. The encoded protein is CASSVHGNYNEQFF. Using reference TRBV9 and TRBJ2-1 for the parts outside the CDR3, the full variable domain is DSGVTQTPKHLITATGQRVTLRCSPRSGDLSVYWYQQSLDQGLQFLIQYYNGEERAKGNILERFSAQQFPDLHSELNLSSLELGDSALYFCASSVHGNYNEQFFGPGTRLTVL.

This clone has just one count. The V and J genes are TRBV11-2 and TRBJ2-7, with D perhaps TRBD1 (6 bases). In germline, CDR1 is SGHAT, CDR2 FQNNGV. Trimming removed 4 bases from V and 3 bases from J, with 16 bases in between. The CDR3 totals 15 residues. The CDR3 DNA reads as TGTGCCAGCAGCTCCGAATGGACAGAGCTCTACGAGCAGTACTTC. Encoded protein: CASSSEWTELYEQYF.

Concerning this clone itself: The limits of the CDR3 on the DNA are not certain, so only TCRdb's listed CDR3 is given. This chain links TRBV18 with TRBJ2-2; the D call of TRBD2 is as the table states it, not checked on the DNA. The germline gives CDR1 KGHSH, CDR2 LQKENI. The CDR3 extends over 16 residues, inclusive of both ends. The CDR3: CASSPPPSFGAGELFF.

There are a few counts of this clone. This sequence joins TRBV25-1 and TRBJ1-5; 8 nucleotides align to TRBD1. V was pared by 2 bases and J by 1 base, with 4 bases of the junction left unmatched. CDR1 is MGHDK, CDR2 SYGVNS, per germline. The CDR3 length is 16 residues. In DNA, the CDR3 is TGTGCCAGCAGTGAAGATCAGGGGGCCAGCAATCAGCCCCAGCATTTT. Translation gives CASSEDQGASNQPQHF.

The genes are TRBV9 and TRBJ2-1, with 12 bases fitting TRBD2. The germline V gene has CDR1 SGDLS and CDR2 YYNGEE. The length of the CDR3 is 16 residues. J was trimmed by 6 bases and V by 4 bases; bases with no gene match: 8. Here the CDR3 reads CASSPRTSGIGNEQFF. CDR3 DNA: TGTGCCAGCAGCCCCCGGACTAGCGGGATCGGCAATGAGCAGTTCTTC.

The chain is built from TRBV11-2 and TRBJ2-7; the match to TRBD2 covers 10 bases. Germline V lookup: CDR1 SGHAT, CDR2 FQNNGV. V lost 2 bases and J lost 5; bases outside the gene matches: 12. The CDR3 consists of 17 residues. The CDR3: CASSLRFLASGSHEQYF. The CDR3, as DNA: TGTGCCAGCAGCTTAAGGTTCTTGGCTAGCGGGAGTCACGAGCAGTACTTC.

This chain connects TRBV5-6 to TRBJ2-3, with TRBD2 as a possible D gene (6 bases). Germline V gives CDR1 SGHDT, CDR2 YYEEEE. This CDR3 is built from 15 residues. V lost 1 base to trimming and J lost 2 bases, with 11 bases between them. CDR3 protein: CASSLFADYTDTQYF. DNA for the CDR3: TGTGCCAGCAGCTTGTTTGCGGACTACACAGATACGCAGTATTTT.

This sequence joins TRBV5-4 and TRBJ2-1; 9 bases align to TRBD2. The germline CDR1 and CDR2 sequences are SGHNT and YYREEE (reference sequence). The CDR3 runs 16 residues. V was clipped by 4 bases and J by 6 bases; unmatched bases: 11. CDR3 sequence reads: CASSPVSGREGNEQFF. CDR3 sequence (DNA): TGTGCCAGCAGCCCAGTTTCCGGGCGGGAGGGCAATGAGCAGTTCTTC. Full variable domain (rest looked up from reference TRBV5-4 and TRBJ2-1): ETGVTQSPTHLIKTRGQQVTLRCSSQSGHNTVSWYQQALGQGPQFIFQYYREEENGRGNFPPRFSGLQFPNYSSELNVNALELDDSALYLCASSPVSGREGNEQFFGPGTRLTVL.

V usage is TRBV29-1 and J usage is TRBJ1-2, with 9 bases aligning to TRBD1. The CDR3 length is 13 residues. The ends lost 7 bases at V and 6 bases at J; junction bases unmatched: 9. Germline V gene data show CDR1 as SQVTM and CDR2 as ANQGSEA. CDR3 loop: CSARTGEVDGYTF. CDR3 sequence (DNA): TGCAGCGCTCGGACAGGGGAGGTGGATGGCTACACCTTC.

In DNA form, the CDR3 reads TGTGCCAGCAGTGAAGGGGGGCGATGGACCACTGAAGCTTTCTTT. It specifies CASSEGGRWTTEAFF. The rearrangement uses TRBV25-1 and TRBJ1-1, with a weak D call TRBD1 (6 bases). Germline V gene data show CDR1 as MGHDK and CDR2 as SYGVNS. V was clipped by 2 bases and J by 4 bases, with 14 bases between them. This CDR3 region has 15 residues.

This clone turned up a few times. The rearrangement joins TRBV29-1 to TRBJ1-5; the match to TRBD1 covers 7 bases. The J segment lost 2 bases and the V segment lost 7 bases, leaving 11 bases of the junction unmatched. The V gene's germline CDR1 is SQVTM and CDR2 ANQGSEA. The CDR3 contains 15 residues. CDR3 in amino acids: CSAQSAGGGNQPQHF. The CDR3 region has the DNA TGCAGCGCCCAATCGGCAGGGGGAGGCAATCAGCCCCAGCATTTT.

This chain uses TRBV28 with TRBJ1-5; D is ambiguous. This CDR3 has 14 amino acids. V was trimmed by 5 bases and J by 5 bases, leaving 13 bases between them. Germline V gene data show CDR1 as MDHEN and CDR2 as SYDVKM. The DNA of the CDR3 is TGTGCCAGCAGTCAACTTGGTCTCTATCAGCCCCAGCATTTT. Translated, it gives CASSQLGLYQPQHF.

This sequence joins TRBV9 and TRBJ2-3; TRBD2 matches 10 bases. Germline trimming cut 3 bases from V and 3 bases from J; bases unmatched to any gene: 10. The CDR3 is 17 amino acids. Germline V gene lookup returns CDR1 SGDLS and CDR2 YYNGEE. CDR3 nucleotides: TGTGCCAGCAGCGCCGGGGAGCTAGCGGGAGAAACAGATACGCAGTATTTT. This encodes CASSAGELAGETDTQYF. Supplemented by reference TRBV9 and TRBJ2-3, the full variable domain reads DSGVTQTPKHLITATGQRVTLRCSPRSGDLSVYWYQQSLDQGLQFLIQYYNGEERAKGNILERFSAQQFPDLHSELNLSSLELGDSALYFCASSAGELAGETDTQYFGPGTRLTVL.

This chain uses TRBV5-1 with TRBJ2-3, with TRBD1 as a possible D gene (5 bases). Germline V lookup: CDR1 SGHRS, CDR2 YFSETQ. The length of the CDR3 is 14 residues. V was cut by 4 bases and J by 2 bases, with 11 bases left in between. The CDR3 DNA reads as TGCGCCAGCAGCGTTGACAGTAACACAGATACGCAGTATTTT. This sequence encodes CASSVDSNTDTQYF.

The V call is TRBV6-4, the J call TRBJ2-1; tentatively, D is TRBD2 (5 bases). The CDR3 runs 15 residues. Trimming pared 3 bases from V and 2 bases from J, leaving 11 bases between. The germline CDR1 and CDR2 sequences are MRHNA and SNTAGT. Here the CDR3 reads CASSEEDSTYNEQFF. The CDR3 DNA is TGTGCCAGCAGTGAAGAGGACTCAACCTACAATGAGCAGTTCTTC.

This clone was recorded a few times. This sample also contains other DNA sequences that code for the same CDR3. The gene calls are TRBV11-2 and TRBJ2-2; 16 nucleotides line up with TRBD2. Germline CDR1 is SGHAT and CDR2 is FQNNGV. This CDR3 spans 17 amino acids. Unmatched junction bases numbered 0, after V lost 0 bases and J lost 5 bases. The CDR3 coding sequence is TGTGCCAGCAGCTTAGAGGGACTAGCGGGAGGGACCGGGGAGCTGTTTTTT. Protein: CASSLEGLAGGTGELFF. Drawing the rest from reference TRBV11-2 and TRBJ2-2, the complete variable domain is EAGVAQSPRYKIIEKRQSVAFWCNPISGHATLYWYQQILGQGPKLLIQFQNNGVVDDSQLPKDRFSAERLKGVDSTLKIQPAKLEDSAVYLCASSLEGLAGGTGELFFGEGSRLTVL.

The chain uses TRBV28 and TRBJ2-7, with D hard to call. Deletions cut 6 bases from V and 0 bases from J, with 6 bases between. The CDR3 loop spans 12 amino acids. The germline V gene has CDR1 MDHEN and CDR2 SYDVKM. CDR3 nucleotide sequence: TGTGCCAGCAGAGACCTCTCCTACGAGCAGTACTTC. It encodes CASRDLSYEQYF.

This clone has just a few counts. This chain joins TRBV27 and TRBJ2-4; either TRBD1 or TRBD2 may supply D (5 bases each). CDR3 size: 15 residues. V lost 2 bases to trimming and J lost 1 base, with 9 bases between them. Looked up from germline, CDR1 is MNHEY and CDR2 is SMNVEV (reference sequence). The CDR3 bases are TGTGCCAGCAGTTTAGAGGGGTTCGCCAAAAACATTCAGTACTTC. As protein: CASSLEGFAKNIQYF.

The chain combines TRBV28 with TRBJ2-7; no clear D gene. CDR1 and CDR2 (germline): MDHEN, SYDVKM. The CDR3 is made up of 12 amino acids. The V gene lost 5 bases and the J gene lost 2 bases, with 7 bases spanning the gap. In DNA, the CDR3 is TGTGCCAGCAGTCAAGAGACCTACGAGCAGTACTTC. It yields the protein CASSQETYEQYF.

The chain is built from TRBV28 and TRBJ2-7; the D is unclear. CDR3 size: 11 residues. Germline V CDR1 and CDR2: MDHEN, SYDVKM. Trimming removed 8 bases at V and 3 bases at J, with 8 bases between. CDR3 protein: CASGINYEQYF. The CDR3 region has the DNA TGTGCCAGCGGCATAAACTACGAGCAGTACTTC.

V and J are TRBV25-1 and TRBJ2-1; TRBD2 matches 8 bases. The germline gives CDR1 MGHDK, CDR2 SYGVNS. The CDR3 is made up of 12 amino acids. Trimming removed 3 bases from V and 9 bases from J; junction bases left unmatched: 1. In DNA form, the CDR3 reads TGTGCCAGCAGTGACGGGAGGGGTGAGCAGTTCTTC. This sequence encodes CASSDGRGEQFF.

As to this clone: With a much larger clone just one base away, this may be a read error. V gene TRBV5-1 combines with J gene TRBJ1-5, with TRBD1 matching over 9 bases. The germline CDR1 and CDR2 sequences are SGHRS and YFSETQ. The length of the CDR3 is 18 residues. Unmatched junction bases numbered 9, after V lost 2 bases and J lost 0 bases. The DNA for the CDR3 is TGCGCCAGCAGCTTCCCGGAACAGGGGGCAGGTAGCAATCAGCCCCAGCATTTT. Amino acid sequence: CASSFPEQGAGSNQPQHF.

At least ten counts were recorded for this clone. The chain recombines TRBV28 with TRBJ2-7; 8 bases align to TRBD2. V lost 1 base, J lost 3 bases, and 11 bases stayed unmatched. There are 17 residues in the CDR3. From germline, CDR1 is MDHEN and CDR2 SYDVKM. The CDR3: CASSLLMTGGGRYEQYF. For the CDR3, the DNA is TGTGCCAGCAGTTTATTAATGACGGGAGGGGGTCGCTACGAGCAGTACTTC. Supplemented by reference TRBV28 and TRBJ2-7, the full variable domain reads DVKVTQSSRYLVKRTGEKVFLECVQDMDHENMFWYRQDPGLGLRLIYFSYDVKMKEKGDIPEGYSVSREKKERFSLILESASTNQTSMYLCASSLLMTGGGRYEQYFGPGTRLTVT.

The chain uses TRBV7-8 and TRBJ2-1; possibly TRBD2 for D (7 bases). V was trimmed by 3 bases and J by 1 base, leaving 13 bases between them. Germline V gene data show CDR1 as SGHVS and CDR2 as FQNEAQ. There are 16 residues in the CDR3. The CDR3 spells CASSFTAGQSYNEQFF. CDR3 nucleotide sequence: TGTGCCAGCAGCTTCACAGCGGGACAATCCTACAATGAGCAGTTCTTC.